Listed here are 24 T cell receptor beta chains from one sample, sequenced in a study of cytomegalovirus exposure and HLA in healthy donors. Sequencing used immunoSEQ multiplex PCR; TCRdb keeps in-frame clones, though not all of them. The sample shows about 180,000 clones, less than 85% of them seen only once. Material: PBMCs. The source is a man between 18 and 35 years old in good health and CMV-seropositive.

The chain employs TRBV5-1 and TRBJ1-2; D remains unclear. Germline V lookup: CDR1 SGHRS, CDR2 YFSETQ. The ends were cut back, 7 bases at V and 0 bases at J, with 13 bases in the middle. The length of the CDR3 is 14 residues. CDR3 in amino acids: CASYTGNSNYGYTF. The CDR3 coding sequence is TGCGCCAGCTATACCGGGAACTCTAACTATGGCTACACCTTC.

The chain joins TRBV4-1 to TRBJ2-7; 7 bases line up with TRBD2. CDR1 is MGHRA, CDR2 YSYEKL, per germline. The V segment lost 0 bases and the J segment 3 bases; nucleotides outside the gene matches: 5. The CDR3 consists of 15 residues. This CDR3 is CASSQDGGGYYEQYF. The CDR3 nucleotides read TGCGCCAGCAGCCAAGATGGGGGGGGTTACTACGAGCAGTACTTC.

The V gene is TRBV7-5, the J gene TRBJ2-7; the D segment call TRBD2 is taken from the table without a DNA check. TRBV7-5 is a documented pseudogene. CDR3 size: 10 residues. The CDR3 is CAWGAHEQYF. CDR3 DNA sequence: TGTGCCTGGGGAGCCCACGAGCAGTACTTC.

This chain connects TRBV4-1 to TRBJ2-7; tentatively, D is TRBD1 (5 bases). The germline CDR1 and CDR2 sequences are MGHRA and YSYEKL. The CDR3 is 15 residues long. Trimming took off 1 base at V and 6 bases at J, with 16 bases between the two ends. The CDR3, as DNA: TGCGCCAGCAGCCAAGCCCCCTTCGAAAGGGGCGAGCAGTACTTC. Translation: CASSQAPFERGEQYF.

The rearrangement links TRBV7-3 to TRBJ1-1, with TRBD1 as a possible D gene (5 bases). CDR1 and CDR2 from the germline V gene are SGHTA and FQGTGA. The CDR3 spans 13 residues. Trimming pared 5 bases from V and 3 bases from J, leaving 10 bases between. The CDR3: CASSPTGDTEAFF. CDR3 nucleotide sequence: TGTGCCAGCAGCCCGACGGGGGACACTGAAGCTTTCTTT.

On this clone: This specimen includes other DNA sequences encoding the same CDR3. The rearrangement uses TRBV4-1 and TRBJ2-2; the D gene is possibly TRBD2 (5 bases). The V end was cut by 4 bases, the J end by 4 bases, with 10 bases between. The germline V gene encodes CDR1 MGHRA and CDR2 YSYEKL. The CDR3 spans 14 residues. Here the CDR3 reads CASSPRGPTGELFF. The CDR3 DNA reads as TGCGCCAGCAGCCCCCGGGGTCCCACCGGGGAGCTGTTTTTT.

This chain joins TRBV5-6 and TRBJ2-3; the match to TRBD2 covers 8 bases. The CDR3 runs 15 residues. J was trimmed by 1 base and V by 4 bases; bases with no gene match: 5. The germline V gene encodes CDR1 SGHDT and CDR2 YYEEEE. The CDR3 coding sequence is TGTGCCAGCAGCCCCGCCGGGGGGGGCACAGATACGCAGTATTTT. Encoded protein: CASSPAGGGTDTQYF.

The chain has TRBV6-1 and TRBJ2-6, with 7 bases identical to TRBD1. Germline V gene lookup returns CDR1 MNHNS and CDR2 SASEGT. The V segment lost 1 base and the J segment 2 bases; nucleotides outside the gene matches: 5. There are 17 residues in the CDR3. CDR3 residues: CASSEGVGTAGANVLTF. The CDR3, as DNA: TGTGCCAGCAGTGAAGGGGTTGGGACAGCTGGGGCCAACGTCCTGACTTTC.

The J gene is TRBJ1-1, the V gene TRBV11-2; 9 nucleotides match TRBD1. With 0 bases clipped from V and 0 bases from J, the junction kept 5 bases outside the gene matches. The CDR3 sequence is 17 residues long. The germline CDR1 and CDR2 sequences are SGHAT and FQNNGV. CDR3 sequence: CASSLDDWDRVNTEAFF. The CDR3 DNA reads TGTGCCAGCAGCTTAGACGATTGGGACAGGGTGAACACTGAAGCTTTCTTT.

The rearrangement joins TRBV28 to TRBJ2-6; TRBD2 matches at 9 bases. The CDR3 loop spans 21 amino acids. Trimming cost V 5 bases and J 12 bases; bases outside gene matches: 29. The germline gives CDR1 MDHEN, CDR2 SYDVKM. CDR3 sequence: CASSTPGLAVSGVSSDSVLTF. In DNA, the CDR3 is TGTGCCAGCAGTACACCGGGACTAGCCGTTTCTGGGGTATCATCTGACAGCGTCCTGACTTTC.

V is TRBV7-8 and J is TRBJ1-4, with D perhaps TRBD1 (6 bases). Germline CDR1 is SGHVS and CDR2 is FQNEAQ. The CDR3 is made up of 16 amino acids. Trimming removed 1 base at V and 5 bases at J, with 14 bases between. This CDR3 is CASSLGNREWNEKLFF. For the CDR3, the DNA is TGTGCCAGCAGCTTAGGTAACAGGGAGTGGAATGAAAAACTGTTTTTT.

The V call is TRBV5-4, the J call TRBJ2-7; no clear D. V was cut by 3 bases and J by 3 bases, with 4 bases left in between. The CDR3 has 11 amino acids. Germline V lookup: CDR1 SGHNT, CDR2 YYREEE (reference sequence). CDR3 nucleotide sequence: TGTGCCAGCAGCTCCCTCTACGAGCAGTACTTC. It codes for CASSSLYEQYF.

This clone was detected only once. In DNA, the CDR3 is TGTGCCAGCAGTTTATGGGACAGCCGCTACTATGGCTACACCTTC. It codes for CASSLWDSRYYGYTF. V gene TRBV28 combines with J gene TRBJ1-2, with D perhaps TRBD1 (6 bases). V gave up 0 bases and J gave up 3 bases, with 11 bases separating them. This CDR3 has 15 residues. Germline V gene data show CDR1 as MDHEN and CDR2 as SYDVKM.

This clone showed up just a few times. The V and J genes are TRBV6-6 and TRBJ1-2; D call uncertain. Trimming shortened V by 5 bases and J by 6 bases, and 10 bases separated the two germline ends. This CDR3 is 12 amino acids long. The germline V gene encodes CDR1 MNHNY and CDR2 SVGAGI (reference sequence). DNA of the CDR3: TGTGCCAGCAGTACCGGGAGAGATGGCTACACCTTC. Translating gives CASSTGRDGYTF.

This clone has only one observation. V usage is TRBV13 and J usage is TRBJ2-1; tentatively, D is TRBD2 (6 bases). V dropped 5 bases and J dropped 8 bases, with 13 bases sitting between them. Germline-derived CDR1 and CDR2 are PRHDT and FYEKMQ (reference sequence). The CDR3 runs to 13 residues. The CDR3 is CASSLSPGDEQFF. CDR3 nucleotide sequence: TGTGCCAGCAGCCTGAGTCCGGGGGATGAGCAGTTCTTC.

The J gene is TRBJ2-1, the V gene TRBV15, with TRBD1 matching over 10 bases. V dropped 3 bases and J dropped 4; count of bases not matched to a gene: 6. The CDR3 sequence is 16 residues long. Germline V gene lookup returns CDR1 LNHNV and CDR2 YYDKDF (reference sequence). Written as DNA, the CDR3 is TGTGCCACCAGCAGGACCCGGGACAGGGGTTACAATGAGCAGTTCTTC. Amino acids: CATSRTRDRGYNEQFF.

This clone was seen only a few times. The chain combines TRBV30 with TRBJ2-7; 8 bases fit TRBD1. CDR1 GTSNPN and CDR2 SVGIG come from the germline V gene (reference sequence). The CDR3 runs to 12 residues. With V trimmed by 5 bases and J by 6 bases, 6 bases remained unmatched. In DNA, the CDR3 is TGTGCCTGGGGACAGGGAGGCTCCGAGCAGTACTTC. Translated, it gives CAWGQGGSEQYF.

The rearrangement links TRBV5-1 to TRBJ2-2, with 13 bases lining up with TRBD2. Trimming removed 6 bases from V and 5 bases from J; junction bases left unmatched: 16. This CDR3 comprises 19 residues. Germline values: CDR1 SGHRS, CDR2 YFSETQ. CDR3 loop: CASNRLYDLTSGRTGELFF. The CDR3 nucleotides read TGCGCCAGCAACCGGCTGTATGACCTGACTAGCGGGAGGACCGGGGAGCTGTTTTTT.

The chain joins TRBV2 to TRBJ2-7, with a possible D match to TRBD2 (6 bases). Trimming stripped 7 bases from V and 6 bases from J, with 19 bases between. Germline V gene lookup returns CDR1 SNHLY and CDR2 FYNNEI. CDR3 length: 14 residues. DNA for the CDR3: TGTGCCAGCACAGCGGGCACGGCTTCGGGCGAGCAGTACTTC. It specifies CASTAGTASGEQYF.

This sequence joins TRBV6-6 and TRBJ1-1, with D maybe TRBD1 (5 bases). Trimming stripped 10 bases from V and 6 bases from J, with 18 bases between. Germline V gene sequence: CDR1 MNHNY, CDR2 SVGAGI (reference sequence). The CDR3 spans 13 residues. The CDR3 DNA follows: TGTGCCACCCCCACGGCGCAGGGCGCTGAAGCTTTCTTT. Translating it yields CATPTAQGAEAFF.

The rearrangement uses TRBV6-1 and TRBJ1-1; 7 nucleotides match TRBD1. In germline, CDR1 is MNHNS, CDR2 SASEGT. Unmatched junction bases numbered 4, after V lost 8 bases and J lost 4 bases. This CDR3 has 12 residues. CDR3 sequence (DNA): TGTGCCAGCGGGGACAGAAGCACTGAAGCTTTCTTT. It is translated as CASGDRSTEAFF.

This clone came up a few times. V gene TRBV25-1 combines with J gene TRBJ2-7; 7 bases are shared with TRBD1. V was pared by 3 bases and J by 5 bases, with 10 bases of the junction left unmatched. The CDR3 consists of 15 residues. CDR1 is MGHDK and CDR2 is SYGVNS in the germline V gene. The CDR3 region has the DNA TGTGCCAGCAGTGATTCGACAGGGTCGGGAAACGAGCAGTACTTC. It yields the protein CASSDSTGSGNEQYF.

The V gene is TRBV2, the J gene TRBJ1-2, with D tentatively TRBD1 (5 bases). Germline-derived CDR1 and CDR2 are SNHLY and FYNNEI. Deletions cut 1 base from V and 5 bases from J, with 14 bases between. The CDR3 contains 15 residues. CDR3 nucleotides: TGTGCCAGCAGTGAAGGGACACCTGAGATTTATGGCTACACCTTC. Amino acids: CASSEGTPEIYGYTF.

The V and J genes are TRBV6-1 and TRBJ2-5, with TRBD1 identical over 7 bases. Losses at the gene ends were 6 bases for V and 2 bases for J; bases not matched to a gene: 9. The CDR3 covers 15 residues. The germline V gene encodes CDR1 MNHNS and CDR2 SASEGT. DNA for the CDR3: TGTGCCAGCAGGGTCGGGACAGTGGGACAAGAGACCCAGTACTTC. Its translation: CASRVGTVGQETQYF.